The clone carrying this TCR beta chain was found a few times. Its antigen is as yet unknown. Researchers gathered lesional scalp punch biopsies and peripheral blood from patients with alopecia areata. The sample originates from a study of CD8+ T cells in alopecia areata. Study-level findings and limits: Alopecia totalis/universalis scalp especially showed more expanded CD8+ clones than normal scalp.

V lost 3 bases to trimming and J lost 5 bases, with 8 bases between them. This CDR3 spans 13 amino acids. CDR1 is SGHNT and CDR2 is YYREEE in the germline V gene (reference sequence). TCR sequencing used cDNA made by reverse transcription of extracted RNA. The table came from immunoSEQ multiplex PCR; TCRdb's copy has only in-frame clones and leaves some out. The sample lists around 80,000 clones, just over 50% occurring once. This sequence joins TRBV5-4 and TRBJ2-2; D might be TRBD2 (5 bases). The sequencing input was NKG2D-high CD8+ T cells sorted from blood. This receptor was obtained from a human donor with alopecia areata. CDR3 amino acids: CASSWTGTGELFF. In nucleotides, the CDR3 is TGTGCCAGCAGCTGGACTGGGACCGGGGAGCTGTTTTTT.